This T cell receptor beta chain was sequenced in a study of shared clonotypes between healthy human individuals. In germline, CDR1 is LGHNA, CDR2 YNFKEQ. The CDR3 consists of 19 residues. Trimming took 0 bases from V and 0 from J, leaving 20 bases between them. This table comes from immunoSEQ multiplex PCR, and its TCRdb copy is limited to in-frame clones, with some not included. The data show some 1,600,000 clones, 95% to 99% seen once. The receptor's source is a man under 40 in good health. The sample taken for sequencing was naive CD4+ T cells sorted from blood. Subset noted: CD45RA+ positively selected. This rearrangement joins TRBV4-2 to TRBJ1-2; no reliable D call. The CDR3 DNA reads as TGTGCCAGCAGCCAAGACTATGGGCATCGGAGAGAAACTAACTATGGCTACACCTTC. Protein: CASSQDYGHRRETNYGYTF.